One TCR beta chain is described in this entry. Its antigen is not identified. iRepertoire HTBI primers and Arm-PCR of CDR3 regions built TCR beta libraries. One entry per CDR3 protein, called by TCRdb with MiXCR from the multiplex PCR reads. This sample has almost 350,000 distinct CDR3 sequences, with roughly 21% found just once. The sample comes from a study of regulatory T cells in long-lasting Graves disease. Regarding time point: persistent/refractory GD, antithyroid drugs over 5 years with positive TRAb. Isolated PBMC RNA provided the starting material for the TCR library. Findings of the study overall: Persistent Graves' patients showed less TCR diversity than newly diagnosed patients showed.

This CDR3 is built from 14 residues. V was clipped by 0 bases and J by 3 bases, with 6 bases between them. Germline V CDR1 and CDR2: SGHRS, YFSETQ. The sequences come from peripheral blood mononuclear cells (PBMCs), collected when the disease was refractory, from a patient treated with antithyroid drugs. This chain links TRBV5-1 with TRBJ2-2, with a possible D match to TRBD1 (5 bases). The TCR sequence derives from a female donor with Graves disease. The CDR3 nucleotides read TGCGCCAGCAGCTTGGGACAGTACACCGGGGAGCTGTTTTTT. The encoded protein is CASSLGQYTGELFF.